This TCR beta chain was captured in a study of T cells after yellow fever vaccination. Trimming shortened V by 0 bases and J by 2 bases, and 10 bases separated the two germline ends. CDR3 length equals 15 residues. The germline V gene encodes CDR1 SGHKS and CDR2 YYEKEE (reference sequence). TCRdb redid the calling of the 5' RACE reads with MiXCR, one entry per CDR3 protein. The sample lists about 340,000 distinct CDR3 sequences; 3.5% to 4.5% were seen once. Study-wide results and limits: The study re-detected most primary-vaccination clones after the booster (96% CD4, approximately 87% CD8). Contamination by abundant bulk-population clonotypes could be present in FACS-sorted repertoires.

This clonotype was seen a handful of times. Antigen specificity is unknown. The clonotype comes from a man aged 18-30 years who received the YFV17D yellow fever vaccine. This chain uses TRBV5-5 with TRBJ2-3, with D possibly matching TRBD1 (6 bases). Sequencing was performed on PBMCs, taken 5 days after the yellow fever booster vaccination. This CDR3 is CASSLAGHDTDTQYF. CDR3 coding DNA: TGTGCCAGCAGCTTGGCGGGACACGACACAGATACGCAGTATTTT.